The 19 T cell receptor beta chains given below trace back to one sample, sequenced in a study of blood T cell repertoires in COVID-19 (TCRdb year 2020). Libraries were prepared through the immunoSEQ multiplex PCR assay. In TCRdb, the immuneACCESS table is reduced to in-frame sequences with V and J assigned. These tables do not hold every clone; where another copy was compared, an unresolved V gene accounts for under half, and the others remain unexplained. This sample comprises tens of thousands of clones, more than 70% of them detected only once. The ten biggest clones cover 3.5% to 4.5% of the sample. Input material: peripheral blood. The receptors were gathered from a human donor in a cohort sampled during active COVID-19.

The V call is TRBV28, the J call TRBJ1-1; no reliable D call. The CDR3 covers 15 residues. CDR1 and CDR2 (germline): MDHEN, SYDVKM. The ends were cut back, 6 bases at V and 0 bases at J, with 14 bases in the middle. The CDR3 DNA is TGTGCCAGCAGCCTCCCGGCGGCTTTGAACACTGAAGCTTTCTTT. It translates to CASSLPAALNTEAFF.

The V call is TRBV4-2, the J call TRBJ2-1, with 9 bases aligning to TRBD1. CDR3 length: 15 residues. Per germline, CDR1 LGHNA and CDR2 YNFKEQ. V was clipped by 5 bases and J by 4 bases; unmatched bases: 6. CDR3 residues: CASSNTGQGYNEQFF. As DNA, the CDR3 is TGTGCCAGCAGCAACACTGGACAGGGGTACAATGAGCAGTTCTTC.

This chain joins TRBV14 and TRBJ2-7, with TRBD1 identical over 11 bases. Trimming removed 4 bases from V and 2 bases from J; junction bases left unmatched: 19. CDR1 SGHDN and CDR2 FVKESK come from the germline V gene. The CDR3 totals 20 residues. CDR3 amino acids: CASSRSAGTGGKGHAYEQYF. The CDR3 nucleotides are TGTGCCAGCAGCCGATCGGCCGGGACAGGGGGAAAGGGGCACGCCTACGAGCAGTACTTC.

This rearrangement joins TRBV18 to TRBJ2-3; no firm D call. Trimming cost V 0 bases and J 2 bases, with 3 bases left between them. The V gene's germline CDR1 is KGHSH and CDR2 LQKENI. The CDR3 spans 13 residues. Here the CDR3 DNA reads TGTGCCAGCTCACCACCCAACACAGATACGCAGTATTTT. Translating gives CASSPPNTDTQYF.

V usage is TRBV5-4 and J usage is TRBJ2-7, with unresolved D. This CDR3 region has 13 residues. CDR1 and CDR2 from the germline V gene are SGHNT and YYREEE (reference sequence). The V gene lost 0 bases and the J gene lost 3 bases, with 7 bases spanning the gap. CDR3 sequence reads: CASSLVGSYEQYF. The DNA of the CDR3 is TGTGCCAGCAGCTTGGTTGGTAGCTACGAGCAGTACTTC.

The chain employs TRBV27 and TRBJ2-1; 9 bases agree with TRBD2. The CDR3 is 16 residues long. Germline CDR1 reads MNHEY; CDR2 reads SMNVEV (reference sequence). V dropped 2 bases and J dropped 9; count of bases not matched to a gene: 11. The CDR3 nucleotides read TGTGCCAGCAGTTTACTAGCGGGGCGCCGTACTGGTGAGCAGTTCTTC. It yields the protein CASSLLAGRRTGEQFF.

The V and J genes are TRBV19 and TRBJ1-5; TRBD1 agrees at 8 bases. Germline lookup yields CDR1 LNHDA and CDR2 SQIVND (reference sequence). V trimming: 1 base; J trimming: 6 bases; junction bases outside the gene matches: 5. This CDR3 has 15 residues. This CDR3 is CASSIGTGFGQPQHF. Here the CDR3 DNA reads TGTGCCAGTAGTATAGGGACAGGGTTCGGTCAGCCCCAGCATTTT.

For the CDR3, the DNA is TGTGCCAGCAGTACGGGGGGGAGCACTGAAGCTTTCTTT. The encoded protein is CASSTGGSTEAFF. This rearrangement joins TRBV6-6 to TRBJ1-1; D is perhaps TRBD1 (5 bases). CDR1 is MNHNY and CDR2 is SVGAGI in the germline V gene (reference sequence). Deletions cut 5 bases from V and 4 bases from J, with 11 bases between. The CDR3 sequence is 13 residues long.

The V call is TRBV7-8, the J call TRBJ2-1; TRBD1 matches at 11 bases. Unmatched junction bases numbered 7, after V lost 5 bases and J lost 1 base. The germline V gene encodes CDR1 SGHVS and CDR2 FQNEAQ. CDR3 size: 17 residues. The CDR3 here is CASSPWTGGLSYNEQFF. The CDR3 region has the DNA TGTGCCAGCAGCCCATGGACAGGGGGCCTTTCCTACAATGAGCAGTTCTTC.

J is TRBJ2-2 and V is TRBV19; TRBD1 agrees at 9 bases. The germline CDR1 and CDR2 sequences are LNHDA and SQIVND (reference sequence). With V trimmed by 8 bases and J by 4 bases, 14 bases remained unmatched. The CDR3 has 17 amino acids. Here the CDR3 reads CASARGAGTGITGELFF. The CDR3 DNA reads as TGTGCCAGTGCCAGAGGGGCTGGGACAGGGATCACCGGGGAGCTGTTTTTT.

This chain connects TRBV5-1 to TRBJ2-2, with a possible D match to TRBD2 (7 bases). The germline CDR1 and CDR2 sequences are SGHRS and YFSETQ. V shed 1 base and J shed 2 bases, with 18 bases lying between them. The CDR3 loop spans 18 amino acids. The CDR3, as DNA: TGCGCCAGCAGCTTGTCCCCTCGCGGGGGCCTAAACACCGGGGAGCTGTTTTTT. Amino acids: CASSLSPRGGLNTGELFF. The entire variable domain, with the rest obtained from reference TRBV5-1 and TRBJ2-2, is as follows: KAGVTQTPRYLIKTRGQQVTLSCSPISGHRSVSWYQQTPGQGLQFLFEYFSETQRNKGNFPGRFSGRQFSNSRSEMNVSTLELGDSALYLCASSLSPRGGLNTGELFFGEGSRLTVL.

The V gene is TRBV7-6, the J gene TRBJ2-7; 8 bases align to TRBD1. Trimming at V came to 4 bases and at J to 2 bases, leaving 13 bases not matched to a gene. Germline CDR1 and CDR2: SGHVS and FNYEAQ. The CDR3 is 17 amino acids. CDR3 amino acids: CASSSPTKDRAPYEQYF. The CDR3 bases are TGTGCCAGCAGCTCACCAACTAAGGACAGGGCCCCCTACGAGCAGTACTTC.

Regarding this clone: Sequence at one end of the junction differs from germline and may be a read error. The chain links TRBV29-1 to TRBJ1-2; D may be TRBD1 (5 bases). The CDR3 has 9 amino acids. Germline CDR1 and CDR2: SQVTM and ANQGSEA. The CDR3, as DNA: TGCAGCGCTGGACATTCCGACGCCTTC. This codes for CSAGHSDAF.

In this sample, this clone turned up once. This sequence joins TRBV3-1 (or the pseudogene TRBV3-2) and TRBJ2-3; D gene unclear. The CDR3 sequence is 12 residues long. Germline V gives CDR1 LGHDT, CDR2 YNNKEL (reference sequence). Trimming left V 3 bases short and J 6 bases short, with 7 bases between. Here the CDR3 DNA reads TGTGCCAGCAGCCAGCGATGGGATACGCAGTATTTT. Protein: CASSQRWDTQYF.

The chain combines TRBV6-5 with TRBJ2-5; 9 bases agree with TRBD2. The CDR3 spans 15 residues. Germline CDR1 is MNHEY and CDR2 is SVGAGI. The trim removed 10 bases at V and 3 bases at J, leaving 12 bases unmatched. The CDR3 sequence is CATRRGGGREETQYF. The CDR3 DNA is TGTGCCACCAGGCGCGGGGGGGGCAGGGAAGAGACCCAGTACTTC.

This chain connects TRBV6-5 to TRBJ1-1; no clear D. V lost 7 bases and J lost 2, with 11 bases in between. The CDR3 is 13 residues long. Germline-derived CDR1 and CDR2 are MNHEY and SVGAGI. Here the CDR3 DNA reads TGTGCCAGCATTGCGGAGAGCAACACTGAAGCTTTCTTT. This translates into CASIAESNTEAFF.

This rearrangement joins TRBV13 to TRBJ2-2; perhaps TRBD2 as D (6 bases). V shed 5 bases and J shed 3 bases, with 7 bases lying between them. Germline V lookup: CDR1 PRHDT, CDR2 FYEKMQ (reference sequence). The CDR3 contains 13 residues. DNA of the CDR3: TGTGCCAGCAGCACGGGGGACACCGGGGAGCTGTTTTTT. Encoded protein: CASSTGDTGELFF.

The J gene is TRBJ1-2, the V gene TRBV9, with D uncertain. V dropped 3 bases and J dropped 8 bases, with 8 bases sitting between them. Germline CDR1 reads SGDLS; CDR2 reads YYNGEE. The CDR3 runs 11 residues. As DNA, the CDR3 is TGTGCCAGCAGCGCTATGTTGGGCTACACCTTC. Translation: CASSAMLGYTF. The whole variable domain, filled in from reference TRBV9 and TRBJ1-2, reads DSGVTQTPKHLITATGQRVTLRCSPRSGDLSVYWYQQSLDQGLQFLIQYYNGEERAKGNILERFSAQQFPDLHSELNLSSLELGDSALYFCASSAMLGYTFGSGTRLTVV.

The J gene is TRBJ2-3, the V gene TRBV9; 11 nucleotides align to TRBD1. The V and J ends lost 0 bases and 5 bases, in that order; junction bases with no gene match: 2. CDR1 and CDR2 (germline): SGDLS, YYNGEE. The CDR3 length is 15 residues. DNA for the CDR3: TGTGCCAGCAGCGTAGCCGGGACAGGGGGAGATACGCAGTATTTT. As protein: CASSVAGTGGDTQYF.